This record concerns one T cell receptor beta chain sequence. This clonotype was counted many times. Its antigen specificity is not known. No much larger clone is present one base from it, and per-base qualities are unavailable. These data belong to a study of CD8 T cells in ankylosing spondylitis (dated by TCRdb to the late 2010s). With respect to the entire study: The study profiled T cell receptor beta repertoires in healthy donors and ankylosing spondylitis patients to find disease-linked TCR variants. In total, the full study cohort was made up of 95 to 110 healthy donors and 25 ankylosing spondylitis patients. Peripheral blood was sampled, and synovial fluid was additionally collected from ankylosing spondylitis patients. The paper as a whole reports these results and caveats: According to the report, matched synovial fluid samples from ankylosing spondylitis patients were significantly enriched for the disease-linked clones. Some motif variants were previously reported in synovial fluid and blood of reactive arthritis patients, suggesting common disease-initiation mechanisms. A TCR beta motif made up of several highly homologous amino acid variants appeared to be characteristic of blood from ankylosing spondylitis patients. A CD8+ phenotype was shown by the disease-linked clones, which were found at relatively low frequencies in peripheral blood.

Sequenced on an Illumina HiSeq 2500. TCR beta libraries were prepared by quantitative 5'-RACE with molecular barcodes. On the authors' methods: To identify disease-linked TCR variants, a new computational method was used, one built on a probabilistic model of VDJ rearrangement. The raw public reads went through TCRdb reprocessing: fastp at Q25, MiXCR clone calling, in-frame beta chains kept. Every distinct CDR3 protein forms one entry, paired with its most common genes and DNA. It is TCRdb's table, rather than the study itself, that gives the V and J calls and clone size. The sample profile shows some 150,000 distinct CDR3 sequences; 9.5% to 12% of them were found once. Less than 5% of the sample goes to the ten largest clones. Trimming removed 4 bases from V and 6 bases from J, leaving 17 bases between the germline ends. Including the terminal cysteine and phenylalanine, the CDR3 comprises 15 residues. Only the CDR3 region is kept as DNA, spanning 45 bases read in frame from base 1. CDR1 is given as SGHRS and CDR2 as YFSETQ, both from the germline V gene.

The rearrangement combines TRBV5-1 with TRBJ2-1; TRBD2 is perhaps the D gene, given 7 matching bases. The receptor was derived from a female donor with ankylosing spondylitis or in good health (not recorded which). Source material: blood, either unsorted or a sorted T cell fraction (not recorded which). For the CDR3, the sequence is CASSPGGGTSNEQFF. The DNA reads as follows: TGCGCCAGCAGCCCGGGGGGTGGGACATCCAATGAGCAGTTCTTC.